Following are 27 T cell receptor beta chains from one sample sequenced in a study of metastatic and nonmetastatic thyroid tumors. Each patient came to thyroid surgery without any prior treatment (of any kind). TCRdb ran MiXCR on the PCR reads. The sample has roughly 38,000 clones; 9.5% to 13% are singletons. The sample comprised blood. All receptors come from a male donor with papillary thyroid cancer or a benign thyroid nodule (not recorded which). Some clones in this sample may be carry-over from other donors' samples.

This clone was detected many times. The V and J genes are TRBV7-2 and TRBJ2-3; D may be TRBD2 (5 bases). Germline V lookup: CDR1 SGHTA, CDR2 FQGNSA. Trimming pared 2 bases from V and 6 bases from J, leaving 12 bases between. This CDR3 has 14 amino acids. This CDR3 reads CASSLSPGSDTQYF. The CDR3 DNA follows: TGTGCCAGCAGCTTAAGCCCGGGGAGCGATACGCAGTATTTT.

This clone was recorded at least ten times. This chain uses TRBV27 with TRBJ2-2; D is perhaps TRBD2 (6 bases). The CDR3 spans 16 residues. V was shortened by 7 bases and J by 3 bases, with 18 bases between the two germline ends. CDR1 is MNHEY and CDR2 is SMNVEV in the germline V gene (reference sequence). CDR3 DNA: TGTGCCAGCACCCCCGCGGGGCTGTTACACACCGGGGAGCTGTTTTTT. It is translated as CASTPAGLLHTGELFF.

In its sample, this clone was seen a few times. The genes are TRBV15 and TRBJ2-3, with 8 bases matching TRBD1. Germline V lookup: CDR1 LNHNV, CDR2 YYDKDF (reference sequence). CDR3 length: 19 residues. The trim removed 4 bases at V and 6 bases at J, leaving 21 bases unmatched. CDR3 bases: TGTGCCACCAGCATTGGACAGGGATGGCGATTCGAGATTACTGATACGCAGTATTTT. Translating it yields CATSIGQGWRFEITDTQYF.

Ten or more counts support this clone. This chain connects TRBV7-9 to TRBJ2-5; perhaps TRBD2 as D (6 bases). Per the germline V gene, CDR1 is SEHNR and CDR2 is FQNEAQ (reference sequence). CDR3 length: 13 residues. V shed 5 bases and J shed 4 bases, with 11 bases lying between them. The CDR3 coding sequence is TGTGCCAGCAGCCAAGGGACTGTAGAGACCCAGTACTTC. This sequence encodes CASSQGTVETQYF.

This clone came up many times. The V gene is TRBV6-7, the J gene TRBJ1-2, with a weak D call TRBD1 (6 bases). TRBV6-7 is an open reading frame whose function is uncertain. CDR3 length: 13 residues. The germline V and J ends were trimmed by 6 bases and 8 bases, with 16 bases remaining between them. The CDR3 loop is CASSPETGRGYTF. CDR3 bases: TGTGCCAGCAGCCCCGAGACAGGACGGGGCTACACCTTC.

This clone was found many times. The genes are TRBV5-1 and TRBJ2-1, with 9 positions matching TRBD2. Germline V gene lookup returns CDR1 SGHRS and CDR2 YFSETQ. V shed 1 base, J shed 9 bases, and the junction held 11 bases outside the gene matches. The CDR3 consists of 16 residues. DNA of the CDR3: TGCGCCAGCAGCTTGTTAAATAGCGGGAGTCCGGGTGAGCAGTTCTTC. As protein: CASSLLNSGSPGEQFF.

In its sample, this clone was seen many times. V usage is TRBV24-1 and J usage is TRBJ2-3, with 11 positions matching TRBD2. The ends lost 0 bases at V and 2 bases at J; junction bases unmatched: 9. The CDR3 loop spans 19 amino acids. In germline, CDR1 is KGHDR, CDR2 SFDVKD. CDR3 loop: CATSDLMDPTSGTTDTQYF. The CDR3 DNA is TGTGCCACCAGTGATTTGATGGATCCGACTAGCGGGACCACAGATACGCAGTATTTT.

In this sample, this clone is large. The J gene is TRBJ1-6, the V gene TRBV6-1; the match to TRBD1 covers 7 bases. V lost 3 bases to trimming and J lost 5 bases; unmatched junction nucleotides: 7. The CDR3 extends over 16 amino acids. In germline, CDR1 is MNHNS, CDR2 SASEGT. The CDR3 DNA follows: TGTGCCAGCAGTGAGCGAACAGGGGCCCATAATTCACCCCTCCACTTT. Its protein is CASSERTGAHNSPLHF.

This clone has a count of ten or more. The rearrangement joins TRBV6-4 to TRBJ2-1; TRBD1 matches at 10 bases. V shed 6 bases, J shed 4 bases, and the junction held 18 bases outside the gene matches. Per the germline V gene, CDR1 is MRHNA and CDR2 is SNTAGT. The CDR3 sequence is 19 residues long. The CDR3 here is CASRPGQGIPGSTYNEQFF. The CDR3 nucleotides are TGTGCCAGCAGACCGGGACAGGGGATCCCCGGTTCGACTTACAATGAGCAGTTCTTC.

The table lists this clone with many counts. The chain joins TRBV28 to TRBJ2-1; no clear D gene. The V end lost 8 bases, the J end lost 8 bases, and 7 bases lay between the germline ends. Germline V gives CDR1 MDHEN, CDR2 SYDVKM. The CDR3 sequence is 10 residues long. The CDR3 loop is CASGDYEQFF. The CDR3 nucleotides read TGTGCCAGCGGGGATTATGAGCAGTTCTTC.

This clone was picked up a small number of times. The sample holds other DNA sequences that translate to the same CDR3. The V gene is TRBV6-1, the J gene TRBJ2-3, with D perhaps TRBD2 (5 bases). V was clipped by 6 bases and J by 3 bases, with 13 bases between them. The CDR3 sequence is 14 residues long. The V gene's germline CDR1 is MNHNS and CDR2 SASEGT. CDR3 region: CASSPAAQTDTQYF. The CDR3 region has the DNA TGTGCCAGCAGCCCAGCGGCCCAAACAGATACGCAGTATTTT.

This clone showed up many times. In DNA form, the CDR3 reads TGTGCCTGGAATAAGGGGACTAATGAAAAACTGTTTTTT. As protein: CAWNKGTNEKLFF. The gene calls are TRBV30 and TRBJ1-4; possibly TRBD1 for D (5 bases). Germline V lookup: CDR1 GTSNPN, CDR2 SVGIG (reference sequence). The CDR3 length is 13 residues. Trimming took 4 bases from V and 2 from J, leaving 8 bases between them. The variable domain in full, with the rest retrieved from reference TRBV30 and TRBJ1-4, is SQTIHQWPATLVQPVGSPLSLECTVEGTSNPNLYWYRQAAGRGLQLLFYSVGIGQISSEVPQNLSASRPQDRQFILSSKKLLLSDSGFYLCAWNKGTNEKLFFGSGTQLSVL.

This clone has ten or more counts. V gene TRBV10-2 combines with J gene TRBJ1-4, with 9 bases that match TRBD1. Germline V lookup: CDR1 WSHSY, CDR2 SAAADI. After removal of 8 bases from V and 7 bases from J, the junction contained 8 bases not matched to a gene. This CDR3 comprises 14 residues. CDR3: CASPGDRVSEKLFF. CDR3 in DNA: TGCGCCAGCCCCGGGGACAGGGTGAGTGAAAAACTGTTTTTT.

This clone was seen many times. CDR3 nucleotide sequence: TGTGCTAGTGGTCTAGGGGAAACTGAAGCTTTCTTT. This encodes CASGLGETEAFF. This chain joins TRBV12-5 and TRBJ1-1; maybe TRBD1 (5 bases). V was pared by 5 bases and J by 5 bases, with 9 bases between. Germline V gives CDR1 LGHNT, CDR2 FRNRAP. This CDR3 contains 12 residues.

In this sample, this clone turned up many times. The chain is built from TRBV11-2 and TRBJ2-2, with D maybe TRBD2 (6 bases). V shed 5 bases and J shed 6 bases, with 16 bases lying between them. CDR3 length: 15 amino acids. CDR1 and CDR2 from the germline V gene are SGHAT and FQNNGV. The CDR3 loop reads CASSTFQGGAGELFF. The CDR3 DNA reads TGTGCCAGCAGCACATTCCAAGGCGGGGCCGGGGAGCTGTTTTTT.

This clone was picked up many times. CDR3 bases: TGTGCCAGCAGACAGACAGGGACCGGGGAGCTGTTTTTT. Its protein product is CASRQTGTGELFF. The V and J genes are TRBV12-3 or TRBV12-4 and TRBJ2-2; 7 bases map to TRBD1. Germline trimming cut 6 bases from V and 5 bases from J; bases unmatched to any gene: 3. The CDR3 covers 13 residues.

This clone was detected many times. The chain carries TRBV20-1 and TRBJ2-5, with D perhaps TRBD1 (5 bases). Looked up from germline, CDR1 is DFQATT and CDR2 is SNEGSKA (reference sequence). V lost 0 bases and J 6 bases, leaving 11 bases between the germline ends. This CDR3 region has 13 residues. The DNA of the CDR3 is TGCAGTGCTAGAGATGAAGGGGAACAGACCCAGTACTTC. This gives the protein CSARDEGEQTQYF.

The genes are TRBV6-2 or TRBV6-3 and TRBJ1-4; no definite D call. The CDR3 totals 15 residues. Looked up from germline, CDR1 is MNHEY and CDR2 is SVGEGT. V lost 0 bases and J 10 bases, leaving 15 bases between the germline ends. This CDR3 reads CASSYSMKGVRKLFF. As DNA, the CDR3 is TGTGCCAGCAGTTACTCTATGAAGGGCGTGCGAAAACTGTTTTTT.

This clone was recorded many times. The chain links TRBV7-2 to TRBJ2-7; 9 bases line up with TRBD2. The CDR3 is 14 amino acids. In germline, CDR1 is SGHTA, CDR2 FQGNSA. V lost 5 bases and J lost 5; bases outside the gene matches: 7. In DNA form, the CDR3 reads TGTGCCAGCAGCCTCTGGACTAGCGCCCACGAGCAGTACTTC. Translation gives CASSLWTSAHEQYF.

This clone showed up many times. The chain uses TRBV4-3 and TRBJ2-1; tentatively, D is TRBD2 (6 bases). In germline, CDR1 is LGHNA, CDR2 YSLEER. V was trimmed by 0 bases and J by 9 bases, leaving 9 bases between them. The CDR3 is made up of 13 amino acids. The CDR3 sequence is CASSQDLGGEQFF. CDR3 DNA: TGCGCCAGCAGCCAAGATCTGGGGGGTGAGCAGTTCTTC.

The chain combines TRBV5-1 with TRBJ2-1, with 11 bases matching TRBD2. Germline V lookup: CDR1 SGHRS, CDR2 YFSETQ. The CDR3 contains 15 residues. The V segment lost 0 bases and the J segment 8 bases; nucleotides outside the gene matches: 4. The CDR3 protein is CASSLGLAGQDEQFF. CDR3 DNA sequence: TGCGCCAGCAGCTTGGGACTAGCGGGACAGGATGAGCAGTTCTTC.

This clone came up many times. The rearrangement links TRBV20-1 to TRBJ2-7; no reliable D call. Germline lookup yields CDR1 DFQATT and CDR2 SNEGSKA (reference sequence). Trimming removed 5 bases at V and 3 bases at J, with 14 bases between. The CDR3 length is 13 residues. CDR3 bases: TGCAGTGCTGGACCCCCCCCTAACTACGAGCAGTACTTC. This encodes CSAGPPPNYEQYF.

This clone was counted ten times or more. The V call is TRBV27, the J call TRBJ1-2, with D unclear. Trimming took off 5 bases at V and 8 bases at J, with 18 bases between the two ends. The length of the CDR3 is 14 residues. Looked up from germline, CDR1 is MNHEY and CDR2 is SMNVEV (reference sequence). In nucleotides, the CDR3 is TGTGCCAGCAGTCCCTACCGACCGGGGTACGGCTACACCTTC. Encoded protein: CASSPYRPGYGYTF.

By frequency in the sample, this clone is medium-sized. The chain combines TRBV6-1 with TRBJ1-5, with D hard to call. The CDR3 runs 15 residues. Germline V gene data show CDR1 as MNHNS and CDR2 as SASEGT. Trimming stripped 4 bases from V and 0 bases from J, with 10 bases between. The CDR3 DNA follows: TGTGCCAGCAGTGGATCGACCCTTAGCAATCAGCCCCAGCATTTT. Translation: CASSGSTLSNQPQHF.

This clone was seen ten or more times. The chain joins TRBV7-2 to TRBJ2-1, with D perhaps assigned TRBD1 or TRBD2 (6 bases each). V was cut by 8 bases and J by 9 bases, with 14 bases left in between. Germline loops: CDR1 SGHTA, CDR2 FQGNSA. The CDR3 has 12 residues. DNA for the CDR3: TGTGCCAGCCCCGACAGGAGGGGTGAGCAGTTCTTC. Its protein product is CASPDRRGEQFF.

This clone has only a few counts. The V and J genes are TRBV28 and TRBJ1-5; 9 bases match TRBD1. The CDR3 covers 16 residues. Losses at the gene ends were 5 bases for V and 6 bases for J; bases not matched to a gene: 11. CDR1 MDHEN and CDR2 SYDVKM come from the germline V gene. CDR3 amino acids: CASSLIQGAQCQPQHF. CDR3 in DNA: TGTGCCAGCAGTCTCATACAGGGGGCGCAGTGTCAGCCCCAGCATTTT. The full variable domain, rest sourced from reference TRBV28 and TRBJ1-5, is DVKVTQSSRYLVKRTGEKVFLECVQDMDHENMFWYRQDPGLGLRLIYFSYDVKMKEKGDIPEGYSVSREKKERFSLILESASTNQTSMYLCASSLIQGAQCQPQHFGDGTRLSIL.

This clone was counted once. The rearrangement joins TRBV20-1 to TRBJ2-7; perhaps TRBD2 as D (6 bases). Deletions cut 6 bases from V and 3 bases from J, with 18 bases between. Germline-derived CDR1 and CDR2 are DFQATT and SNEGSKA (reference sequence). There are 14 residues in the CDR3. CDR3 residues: CSAPAGLGVYEQYF. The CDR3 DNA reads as TGCAGTGCCCCGGCGGGGTTGGGGGTCTACGAGCAGTACTTC.